This entry lists 21 T cell receptor beta chains sequenced from one sample in a study of blood T cell repertoires in COVID-19 (dated by TCRdb to 2020 to 2022). To prepare the library, the immunoSEQ multiplex PCR assay was applied. What TCRdb holds here is the immuneACCESS table cut down to in-frame rearrangements. Part of the clones is not present; checked against another copy, under half of the missing clones reflect an unresolved V gene, and the others are unexplained. A total of about 140,000 clones appear in this sample, about 90% of them only once. About 10% of the sample lies in the top ten. Sequencing was done on a sample of peripheral blood. These receptor sequences come from a man aged 45-60 years with active or convalescent COVID-19.

The V and J genes are TRBV6-4 and TRBJ1-1, with 9 bases that match TRBD1. Per the germline V gene, CDR1 is MRHNA and CDR2 is SNTAGT. The CDR3 has 16 residues. The junction had 8 bases not matched to a gene; V was cut back by 2 bases and J by 4 bases. The CDR3: CASSDTPGQGSTEAFF. In DNA form, the CDR3 reads TGTGCCAGCAGTGACACACCGGGACAGGGTAGCACTGAAGCTTTCTTT.

This clone was found a few times. This chain joins TRBV5-1 and TRBJ2-5, with unresolved D. The CDR3 is 13 residues long. Germline values: CDR1 SGHRS, CDR2 YFSETQ. With 2 bases removed from V and 9 bases from J, the gap between germline ends came to 14 bases. The CDR3 here is CASSFESVDAQYF. CDR3 sequence (DNA): TGCGCCAGCAGCTTCGAGAGCGTTGATGCCCAGTACTTC.

CDR3 sequence: CASSSGLAGVTYTDTQYF. The CDR3 DNA follows: TGTGCCAGCAGTTCAGGACTAGCGGGAGTAACTTACACAGATACGCAGTATTTT. The genes are TRBV5-5 and TRBJ2-3; 13 bases agree with TRBD2. V dropped 5 bases and J dropped 2; count of bases not matched to a gene: 11. CDR1 is SGHKS and CDR2 is YYEKEE in the germline V gene (reference sequence). The length of the CDR3 is 18 residues.

The chain employs TRBV7-2 and TRBJ1-2; TRBD1 might be the D (6 bases). Germline V gene lookup returns CDR1 SGHTA and CDR2 FQGNSA. This CDR3 region has 14 residues. Trimming removed 4 bases at V and 7 bases at J, with 16 bases between. The CDR3 loop is CASSWGQTTGGYTF. The CDR3 nucleotides are TGTGCCAGCAGCTGGGGACAAACGACGGGTGGCTACACCTTC.

This chain connects TRBV7-2 to TRBJ1-6; D unclear. Germline values: CDR1 SGHTA, CDR2 FQGNSA. This CDR3 is 15 amino acids long. With 4 bases removed from V and 7 bases from J, the gap between germline ends came to 14 bases. In DNA, the CDR3 is TGTGCCAGCAGCTCGGGTCCGGCACGGAATTCACCCCTCCACTTT. Its translation is CASSSGPARNSPLHF.

The genes are TRBV28 and TRBJ2-6; the match to TRBD1 covers 10 bases. This CDR3 is built from 17 residues. V lost 6 bases and J lost 4; bases outside the gene matches: 9. Germline values: CDR1 MDHEN, CDR2 SYDVKM. The CDR3 reads CASSPRQGARGANVLTF. The CDR3 coding sequence is TGTGCCAGCAGCCCACGACAGGGGGCGCGGGGGGCCAACGTCCTGACTTTC.

The rearrangement links TRBV19 to TRBJ2-4, with 8 bases aligning to TRBD2. The J segment lost 10 bases and the V segment lost 1 base, leaving 12 bases of the junction unmatched. Germline CDR1 reads LNHDA; CDR2 reads SQIVND (reference sequence). The CDR3 sequence is 16 residues long. CDR3 in amino acids: CASSIVTGVTGGIQYF. CDR3 DNA: TGTGCCAGTAGTATAGTAACGGGAGTCACGGGGGGGATTCAGTACTTC.

This clone was seen just once. This rearrangement joins TRBV3-1 (or the pseudogene TRBV3-2) to TRBJ2-5; 8 nucleotides agree with TRBD1. Germline V gene sequence: CDR1 LGHDT, CDR2 YNNKEL (reference sequence). V was clipped by 3 bases and J by 4 bases; unmatched bases: 7. The CDR3 length is 15 residues. CDR3 sequence reads: CASSHGDRTPETQYF. The CDR3 DNA reads TGTGCCAGCAGCCACGGGGACAGGACCCCAGAGACCCAGTACTTC.

This chain uses TRBV6-5 with TRBJ2-3; 10 bases map to TRBD2. This CDR3 contains 15 residues. V lost 10 bases to trimming and J lost 6 bases; unmatched junction nucleotides: 13. CDR1 is MNHEY, CDR2 SVGAGI, per germline. As DNA, the CDR3 is TGTGCCACGAGTCGACTAGCGGGTTTTGACGATACGCAGTATTTT. This translates into CATSRLAGFDDTQYF.

The chain recombines TRBV19 with TRBJ1-5; D perhaps matches TRBD1 (5 bases). CDR1 and CDR2 (germline): LNHDA, SQIVND (reference sequence). Trimming left V 7 bases short and J 0 bases short, with 10 bases between. CDR3 size: 14 residues. The CDR3 DNA reads as TGTGCCAGTACAGACAGAAATAGCAATCAGCCCCAGCATTTT. Translated, it gives CASTDRNSNQPQHF.

V and J are TRBV24-1 and TRBJ2-2; D gene unclear. The CDR3 has 14 amino acids. The germline V gene encodes CDR1 KGHDR and CDR2 SFDVKD. V lost 4 bases, J lost 6 bases, and 11 bases lay in between. The DNA for the CDR3 is TGTGCCACCAGTGACTTAGACTCCCCCGGGGAGCTGTTTTTT. Its translation is CATSDLDSPGELFF.

The chain joins TRBV5-1 to TRBJ2-5, with a possible D match to TRBD1 (6 bases). CDR3 size: 16 residues. The germline CDR1 and CDR2 sequences are SGHRS and YFSETQ. V lost 10 bases and J 5 bases, leaving 27 bases between the germline ends. The CDR3 loop reads CASTPPTGSQGETQYF. The DNA of the CDR3 is TGCGCCTCCACCCCCCCGACGGGTTCCCAGGGGGAGACCCAGTACTTC.

The rearrangement joins TRBV28 to TRBJ2-2; 7 nucleotides line up with TRBD2. The germline V gene has CDR1 MDHEN and CDR2 SYDVKM. The CDR3 has 16 amino acids. With V trimmed by 6 bases and J by 7 bases, 14 bases remained unmatched. The CDR3 region is CASRSTSRRRVGELFF. CDR3 DNA sequence: TGTGCCAGCAGATCGACTAGCCGGAGAAGGGTCGGGGAGCTGTTTTTT. The full variable domain, rest sourced from reference TRBV28 and TRBJ2-2, is DVKVTQSSRYLVKRTGEKVFLECVQDMDHENMFWYRQDPGLGLRLIYFSYDVKMKEKGDIPEGYSVSREKKERFSLILESASTNQTSMYLCASRSTSRRRVGELFFGEGSRLTVL.

V is TRBV28 and J is TRBJ2-1, with D tentatively TRBD1 (7 bases). CDR1 and CDR2 from the germline V gene are MDHEN and SYDVKM. This CDR3 has 16 amino acids. Trimming removed 5 bases from V and 2 bases from J, with 16 bases in between. The CDR3 sequence is CASSPPWRGPYNEQFF. The CDR3 DNA reads as TGTGCCAGCAGTCCCCCGTGGAGGGGGCCCTACAATGAGCAGTTCTTC.

The chain employs TRBV19 and TRBJ1-1; 9 nucleotides agree with TRBD1. Per germline, CDR1 LNHDA and CDR2 SQIVND (reference sequence). V lost 4 bases to trimming and J lost 7 bases; unmatched junction nucleotides: 13. The CDR3 loop spans 16 amino acids. The CDR3 here is CASSNPGQGPSYEAFF. As DNA, the CDR3 is TGTGCCAGTAGTAACCCGGGACAGGGACCTAGTTATGAAGCTTTCTTT.

A note on this clone: Other DNA sequences in this sample translate to the same CDR3. The chain employs TRBV7-9 and TRBJ1-6; 9 nucleotides match TRBD1. In germline, CDR1 is SEHNR, CDR2 FQNEAQ (reference sequence). The CDR3 is 14 residues long. Trimming removed 4 bases from V and 10 bases from J; junction bases left unmatched: 5. The CDR3 loop is CASSSGTGNSPLHF. In DNA, the CDR3 is TGTGCCAGCAGCTCAGGGACAGGGAACTCACCCCTCCACTTT.

The gene calls are TRBV24-1 and TRBJ2-2; maybe TRBD2 (5 bases). The germline V and J ends were trimmed by 9 bases and 4 bases, with 8 bases remaining between them. The CDR3 has 12 residues. Germline V gene sequence: CDR1 KGHDR, CDR2 SFDVKD. Here the CDR3 reads CATVGITGELFF. CDR3 in DNA: TGTGCCACCGTCGGGATCACCGGGGAGCTGTTTTTT.

This CDR3 is CASSFQGLDGYTF. The CDR3 DNA sequence: TGTGCCAGCAGCTTTCAGGGGCTGGATGGCTACACCTTC. This chain joins TRBV5-6 and TRBJ1-2, with D possibly matching TRBD1 (6 bases). The CDR3 runs 13 residues. The V end lost 2 bases, the J end lost 6 bases, and 11 bases lay between the germline ends. Germline assignment: CDR1 SGHDT and CDR2 YYEEEE.

The gene calls are TRBV21-1 and TRBJ1-1; TRBD1, the table's D call, was not compared with the DNA. TRBV21-1 is marked as a pseudogene. This CDR3 is built from 15 residues. The CDR3 is CASSKTGAMNTEAFF. For the CDR3, the DNA is TGTGCCAGCAGCAAGACAGGTGCTATGAACACTGAAGCTTTCTTT.

The chain combines TRBV4-1 with TRBJ1-2; D remains unclear. Germline V gives CDR1 MGHRA, CDR2 YSYEKL. This CDR3 spans 13 amino acids. Trimming removed 0 bases from V and 5 bases from J, with 7 bases in between. Here the CDR3 reads CASSQDQRYGYTF. The CDR3 DNA follows: TGCGCCAGCAGCCAAGATCAGCGGTATGGCTACACCTTC.

The rearrangement links TRBV18 to TRBJ2-4; a possible D gene is TRBD2 (6 bases). Germline V gene lookup returns CDR1 KGHSH and CDR2 LQKENI. The CDR3 extends over 16 amino acids. V was shortened by 0 bases and J by 3 bases, with 12 bases between the two germline ends. CDR3 nucleotide sequence: TGTGCCAGCTCACCACCGGGGGAGGTAGTCAAAAACATTCAGTACTTC. It specifies CASSPPGEVVKNIQYF.